This TCR beta chain was found in a study of beta chain features in type 1 diabetes. Study observations and caveats: Researchers report that Type 1 diabetes patients had moderately but significantly shorter TCRB CDR3s across all four CD4+ subsets.

Researchers reported sorting CD4+ naive, central memory, regulatory and stem cell-like memory cells via CD45RO/CCR7/CD25/CD127/CD95/CD27. Reverse transcribing all isolated RNA meant expressed TCRB transcripts were sequenced. This table comes from immunoSEQ multiplex PCR, and its TCRdb copy is limited to in-frame clones, with some not included. The table shows hundreds of thousands of clones, with around 12% occurring only once. The germline V gene has CDR1 MGHRA and CDR2 YSYEKL. CDR3 length equals 15 residues. Trimming took off 0 bases at V and 5 bases at J, with 14 bases between the two ends. Points on this clone: No antigen is known for it.

The receptor was isolated from a man aged 18-30 years in good health. Specimen: naive CD4+ T cells from blood. V and J are TRBV4-1 and TRBJ2-7, with D perhaps TRBD2 (6 bases). The CDR3 region is CASSQEGPGVHEQYF. As DNA, the CDR3 is TGCGCCAGCAGCCAAGAGGGGCCGGGAGTCCACGAGCAGTACTTC.